The 20 T cell receptor beta chains below all came from one sample that was sequenced in a study of beta chain features in type 1 diabetes. As every portion of the isolated RNA was reverse transcribed, the sequencing read expressed TCRB transcripts. Profiling relied on immunoSEQ multiplex PCR, and the TCRdb table lists in-frame clones only, not all of them. The data contain under 950,000 clones, roughly a sixth of them seen just once; the ten biggest clones take up roughly 0.025%. The sample consisted of naive CD4+ T cells from blood. The receptors originated from a woman between 18 and 29 years old in good health.

This clone occurred a few times. The chain joins TRBV19 to TRBJ1-4; no definite D call. The ends were cut back, 1 base at V and 7 bases at J, with 10 bases in the middle. Looked up from germline, CDR1 is LNHDA and CDR2 is SQIVND (reference sequence). CDR3 length: 14 amino acids. CDR3 region: CASSIGARGEKLFF. CDR3 bases: TGTGCCAGTAGTATAGGGGCGCGGGGTGAAAAACTGTTTTTT.

This clone was seen only a few times. V gene TRBV7-9 combines with J gene TRBJ2-7; tentatively, D is TRBD2 (6 bases). Germline CDR1 reads SEHNR; CDR2 reads FQNEAQ (reference sequence). The CDR3 runs 14 residues. Trimming pared 3 bases from V and 3 bases from J, leaving 12 bases between. The CDR3 sequence: CASSFDGGGYEQYF. CDR3 coding DNA: TGTGCCAGCAGCTTCGATGGGGGAGGCTACGAGCAGTACTTC.

This clone occurred many times. The chain combines TRBV28 with TRBJ2-1; 7 bases align to TRBD2. The V gene's germline CDR1 is MDHEN and CDR2 SYDVKM. CDR3 size: 13 residues. V was clipped by 6 bases and J by 14 bases; unmatched bases: 13. CDR3 protein: CASSPTENGRKFF. In DNA, the CDR3 is TGTGCCAGCAGCCCCACGGAAAACGGGAGGAAGTTCTTC.

This chain uses TRBV7-2 with TRBJ2-7; D remains ambiguous. The CDR3 has 11 amino acids. Trimming shortened V by 5 bases and J by 3 bases, and 5 bases separated the two germline ends. CDR1 and CDR2 from the germline V gene are SGHTA and FQGNSA. CDR3 DNA: TGTGCCAGCAGCCCCATCTACGAGCAGTACTTC. Translating it yields CASSPIYEQYF.

V usage is TRBV7-2 and J usage is TRBJ1-3; D perhaps matches TRBD1 (6 bases). V was clipped by 3 bases and J by 4 bases, with 10 bases between them. The CDR3 is made up of 14 amino acids. The germline CDR1 and CDR2 sequences are SGHTA and FQGNSA. CDR3 bases: TGTGCCAGCAGCTTGTCGGGGACAGGAAACACCATATATTTT. This codes for CASSLSGTGNTIYF.

The DNA for the CDR3 is TGTGCCAGCAGGGGTGGAGTTCCTGGAGCTTTCTTT. This translates into CASRGGVPGAFF. V usage is TRBV28 and J usage is TRBJ1-1; no reliable D call. Trimming left V 6 bases short and J 10 bases short, with 15 bases between. The V gene's germline CDR1 is MDHEN and CDR2 SYDVKM. The CDR3 is 12 residues long.

V is TRBV28 and J is TRBJ2-2, with 10 nucleotides matching TRBD2. V lost 5 bases and J lost 4; bases outside the gene matches: 7. Looked up from germline, CDR1 is MDHEN and CDR2 is SYDVKM. The CDR3 totals 16 residues. The CDR3 nucleotides are TGTGCCAGCAGTCGGTTAGCGGGAGGCGGCACCGGGGAGCTGTTTTTT. Translated, it gives CASSRLAGGGTGELFF.

The V and J genes are TRBV6-5 and TRBJ2-5; D is ambiguous. V was pared by 2 bases and J by 5 bases, with 12 bases between. The CDR3 is 14 amino acids. Germline V gives CDR1 MNHEY, CDR2 SVGAGI. The DNA for the CDR3 is TGTGCCAGCAGTTACCAGTACGCGAGCGAGACCCAGTACTTC. Its translation: CASSYQYASETQYF.

J is TRBJ2-1 and V is TRBV29-1; the D is unclear. The CDR3 loop spans 11 amino acids. The germline V gene encodes CDR1 SQVTM and CDR2 ANQGSEA. The V end was cut by 6 bases, the J end by 4 bases, with 7 bases between. For the CDR3, the DNA is TGCAGCGTCGGACGTTACAATGAGCAGTTCTTC. Translated, it gives CSVGRYNEQFF.

This clone came up a few times. The genes are TRBV13 and TRBJ2-1, with TRBD2 matching 7 bases. The trim removed 5 bases at V and 6 bases at J, leaving 13 bases unmatched. The CDR3 totals 16 residues. Germline CDR1 reads PRHDT; CDR2 reads FYEKMQ (reference sequence). Written as DNA, the CDR3 is TGTGCCAGCAGCCACCGACTAGCTCAGGCTTCCAATGAGCAGTTCTTC. As protein: CASSHRLAQASNEQFF. Filled out from reference TRBV13 and TRBJ2-1, the complete variable domain reads AAGVIQSPRHLIKEKRETATLKCYPIPRHDTVYWYQQGPGQDPQFLISFYEKMQSDKGSIPDRFSAQQFSDYHSELNMSSLELGDSALYFCASSHRLAQASNEQFFGPGTRLTVL.

This clone was recorded a few times. This sequence joins TRBV7-3 and TRBJ2-3; D is perhaps TRBD2 (6 bases). Trimming took off 6 bases at V and 2 bases at J, with 12 bases between the two ends. The CDR3 is made up of 14 amino acids. Looked up from germline, CDR1 is SGHTA and CDR2 is FQGTGA. Written as DNA, the CDR3 is TGTGCCAGCAGGAGGGGACTCCACACAGATACGCAGTATTTT. This codes for CASRRGLHTDTQYF.

There are a few counts of this clone. This chain connects TRBV5-1 to TRBJ2-1; the match to TRBD2 covers 11 bases. Germline values: CDR1 SGHRS, CDR2 YFSETQ. Losses at the gene ends were 2 bases for V and 3 bases for J; bases not matched to a gene: 7. The CDR3 contains 17 residues. CDR3 in DNA: TGCGCCAGCAGCTTAAGGTCGGGGACTAGCGGCTACAATGAGCAGTTCTTC. Translated, it gives CASSLRSGTSGYNEQFF.

The chain recombines TRBV19 with TRBJ1-2; weak D call: TRBD1 (5 bases). Trimming pared 6 bases from V and 8 bases from J, leaving 10 bases between. Germline assignment: CDR1 LNHDA and CDR2 SQIVND (reference sequence). The CDR3 sequence is 11 residues long. CDR3 DNA sequence: TGTGCCAGTAGAGGGGTTCGCGGCTACACCTTC. Its translation is CASRGVRGYTF.

V is TRBV25-1 and J is TRBJ2-3; 8 bases align to TRBD2. Germline V gives CDR1 MGHDK, CDR2 SYGVNS. After removal of 3 bases from V and 6 bases from J, the junction contained 5 bases not matched to a gene. The CDR3 extends over 14 amino acids. CDR3 protein: CASSEAGGPDTQYF. CDR3 in DNA: TGTGCCAGCAGTGAGGCGGGAGGTCCCGATACGCAGTATTTT.

This clone turned up a few times. This chain uses TRBV7-2 with TRBJ2-6; D unresolved. The CDR3 spans 15 residues. The germline V gene has CDR1 SGHTA and CDR2 FQGNSA. Trimming shortened V by 5 bases and J by 0 bases, and 8 bases separated the two germline ends. The CDR3 sequence: CASSPYGSGANVLTF. DNA of the CDR3: TGTGCCAGCAGCCCCTACGGCTCTGGGGCCAACGTCCTGACTTTC.

The table lists this clone with a few counts. The CDR3 here is CASTLLAGTSTDTQYF. In DNA form, the CDR3 reads TGTGCCAGCACCCTTTTAGCGGGGACGAGCACAGATACGCAGTATTTT. The chain recombines TRBV7-9 with TRBJ2-3; the match to TRBD2 covers 8 bases. Germline V gives CDR1 SEHNR, CDR2 FQNEAQ (reference sequence). The CDR3 runs to 16 residues. V was pared by 7 bases and J by 0 bases, with 9 bases of the junction left unmatched. The full variable domain, rest sourced from reference TRBV7-9 and TRBJ2-3, is DTGVSQNPRHKITKRGQNVTFRCDPISEHNRLYWYRQTLGQGPEFLTYFQNEAQLEKSRLLSDRFSAERPKGSFSTLEIQRTEQGDSAMYLCASTLLAGTSTDTQYFGPGTRLTVL.

This clone showed up just a few times. The V and J genes are TRBV7-2 and TRBJ2-1; possible D gene TRBD2, 7 bases. The CDR3 contains 16 residues. Germline loops: CDR1 SGHTA, CDR2 FQGNSA. V shed 0 bases and J shed 9 bases, with 18 bases lying between them. The CDR3 DNA sequence: TGTGCCAGCAGCTTAGCGGGCAGGGGAGGGAAGAGTGAGCAGTTCTTC. Translating it yields CASSLAGRGGKSEQFF.

A few counts support this clone. J is TRBJ2-5 and V is TRBV15, with D hard to call. CDR3 length: 12 residues. Germline loops: CDR1 LNHNV, CDR2 YYDKDF (reference sequence). With 6 bases removed from V and 4 bases from J, the gap between germline ends came to 9 bases. CDR3 sequence (DNA): TGTGCCACCAGTTGGGCCGGAGAGACCCAGTACTTC. Translating gives CATSWAGETQYF. Variable domain in full (rest from reference TRBV15 and TRBJ2-5): DAMVIQNPRYQVTQFGKPVTLSCSQTLNHNVMYWYQQKSSQAPKLLFHYYDKDFNNEADTPDNFQSRRPNTSFCFLDIRSPGLGDTAMYLCATSWAGETQYFGPGTRLLVL.

This clone occurred a few times. The V gene is TRBV7-8, the J gene TRBJ2-1, with D uncertain. The length of the CDR3 is 13 residues. Germline V lookup: CDR1 SGHVS, CDR2 FQNEAQ. Trimming removed 3 bases from V and 9 bases from J, with 12 bases in between. The DNA for the CDR3 is TGTGCCAGCAGCTTCGGGTTAAGTGGTGAGCAGTTCTTC. Residues: CASSFGLSGEQFF.

J is TRBJ2-5 and V is TRBV2; TRBD2 matches at 7 bases. Germline CDR1 and CDR2: SNHLY and FYNNEI. The length of the CDR3 is 14 residues. V was clipped by 3 bases and J by 4 bases; unmatched bases: 5. CDR3 region: CASSERWEGETQYF. CDR3 in DNA: TGTGCCAGCAGTGAGAGGTGGGAGGGAGAGACCCAGTACTTC.